This T cell receptor (beta chain) was sequenced during a study of blood T cell repertoires in COVID-19. Study as a whole: The samples span acute and convalescent COVID-19 from the United States, Italy and Spain. T cells, B-cell-depleted T cells, or PBMCs supplied cDNA or gDNA.

Original methodology: Amplification of reference gene primers provided the estimated nucleated cell counts. Measured with immunoSEQ multiplex PCR; TCRdb has only the in-frame clones, and not every one. V, J and clone size are those of that table, while D and trimming were read from the DNA. Among 210,000 or so clones, 70% to 90% were seen once, and the ten largest hold about an eighth. The sequence came from a woman younger than 30 who had recovered from COVID-19. The source material was peripheral blood.

CDR3: CASSEGGGNSYNEQFF. CDR3 nucleotide sequence: TGTGCCAGCAGTGAGGGCGGGGGAAACTCCTACAATGAGCAGTTCTTC. The rearrangement joins TRBV25-1 to TRBJ2-1; 7 bases fit TRBD2. The V segment lost 3 bases and the J segment 0 bases; nucleotides outside the gene matches: 5. Per germline, CDR1 MGHDK and CDR2 SYGVNS. The CDR3 has 16 amino acids.